Shown below are 9 T cell receptor beta chains from a single sample sequenced in a study of T-cell reconstitution after alpha-beta-depleted transplantation in children. Construction of the TCRbeta library involved unique molecular identifiers. MiXCR, applied by TCRdb to the PCR reads, yields one record per CDR3 protein. The sample has some 840,000 distinct CDR3 sequences; roughly 16% are singletons. The sample was PBMCs, mostly from graft donor cells, taken 360 days after TCRalphabeta/CD19-depleted stem cell transplant. These receptors all come from a male patient under 18 who had a stem cell transplant for acute lymphoblastic leukemia, so the T cells may come from the graft donor.

The chain links TRBV10-3 to TRBJ2-1; TRBD2 aligns across 7 bases. The V segment lost 7 bases and the J segment 9 bases; nucleotides outside the gene matches: 18. Germline lookup yields CDR1 ENHRY and CDR2 SYGVKD. This CDR3 has 16 amino acids. CDR3 nucleotide sequence: TGTGCCATCAACTCGGTGGCTAGCGGTCCGGTAGGTGAGCAGTTCTTC. Translating it yields CAINSVASGPVGEQFF.

The chain couples TRBV20-1 to TRBJ2-1; 10 bases line up with TRBD1. Germline CDR1 and CDR2: DFQATT and SNEGSKA (reference sequence). CDR3 length equals 16 residues. V lost 0 bases and J lost 13; bases outside the gene matches: 15. The DNA of the CDR3 is TGCAGTGCTAGAGACCGCAGGCGGGGACAGGGGTATAACCAGTTCTTC. Translated: CSARDRRRGQGYNQFF.

The chain uses TRBV3-1 and TRBJ2-1, with a tentative D call TRBD2 (6 bases). Trimming left V 3 bases short and J 1 base short, with 16 bases between. Germline V gene lookup returns CDR1 LGHDT and CDR2 YNNKEL (reference sequence). The length of the CDR3 is 17 residues. CDR3 in DNA: TGTGCCAGCAGCCAGTGGTTCGGGAGTGGTTCCTACAATGAGCAGTTCTTC. This sequence encodes CASSQWFGSGSYNEQFF.

This clonotype has a handful of counts. The J gene is TRBJ2-7, the V gene TRBV11-2, with 7 bases lining up with TRBD1. V was clipped by 5 bases and J by 0 bases; unmatched bases: 10. The length of the CDR3 is 16 residues. From germline, CDR1 is SGHAT and CDR2 FQNNGV. The CDR3 here is CASSPWLGQFSYEQYF. In nucleotides, the CDR3 is TGTGCCAGCAGCCCCTGGTTGGGACAGTTCTCCTACGAGCAGTACTTC. The full variable domain, with the rest looked up from reference TRBV11-2 and TRBJ2-7, is EAGVAQSPRYKIIEKRQSVAFWCNPISGHATLYWYQQILGQGPKLLIQFQNNGVVDDSQLPKDRFSAERLKGVDSTLKIQPAKLEDSAVYLCASSPWLGQFSYEQYFGPGTRLTVT.

This clonotype has ten or more counts. The CDR3 coding sequence is TGCGCCAGCAGCTTGGTTTTTCCTAGCGGCTACAATGAGCAGTTCTTC. This encodes CASSLVFPSGYNEQFF. The chain recombines TRBV5-1 with TRBJ2-1, with 7 nucleotides matching TRBD2. This CDR3 spans 16 amino acids. V lost 0 bases to trimming and J lost 3 bases; unmatched junction nucleotides: 6. Germline lookup yields CDR1 SGHRS and CDR2 YFSETQ.

The chain joins TRBV15 to TRBJ2-7; 10 nucleotides align to TRBD2. The CDR3 has 13 amino acids. Germline CDR1 and CDR2: LNHNV and YYDKDF (reference sequence). Trimming removed 4 bases from V and 4 bases from J; junction bases left unmatched: 1. In DNA, the CDR3 is TGTGCCACCAGCATAGCGGGAGGATACGAGCAGTACTTC. Its translation: CATSIAGGYEQYF.

The J gene is TRBJ1-5, the V gene TRBV2; tentatively, D is TRBD1 (5 bases). Germline V gene data show CDR1 as SNHLY and CDR2 as FYNNEI. V was trimmed by 7 bases and J by 4 bases, leaving 11 bases between them. CDR3 length: 13 residues. CDR3 sequence (DNA): TGTGCCAGCAACCCGGGACGGAATCAGCCCCAGCATTTT. Translated: CASNPGRNQPQHF.

This clonotype was seen a handful of times. The chain carries TRBV5-1 and TRBJ2-2; 8 bases are a match to TRBD2. The length of the CDR3 is 17 residues. The junction had 14 bases not matched to a gene; V was cut back by 4 bases and J by 6 bases. Germline V lookup: CDR1 SGHRS, CDR2 YFSETQ. The CDR3 DNA reads as TGCGCCAGCAGCCCGGGGGGGAGCGGGAGTGTTGCCGGGGAGCTGTTTTTT. Translated, it gives CASSPGGSGSVAGELFF.

This clonotype has just a few counts. V is TRBV6-5 and J is TRBJ2-1, with D possibly TRBD2 on 5 matching bases. Germline CDR1 reads MNHEY; CDR2 reads SVGAGI. V dropped 4 bases and J dropped 6 bases, with 13 bases sitting between them. The CDR3 contains 14 residues. The chain's CDR3 is CASSSTDWINEQFF. The CDR3, as DNA: TGTGCCAGCAGTTCCACGGACTGGATCAATGAGCAGTTCTTC.